The text below deals with one T cell receptor (beta chain). These data belong to a study of blood T cell repertoires in COVID-19. The overall study: Acute and convalescent COVID-19 specimens originated in the United States, Italy and Spain. T cells, B-cell-depleted T cells, or PBMCs provided the cDNA or gDNA that served as material.

Per the study methods: Reference gene primer amplification in the assay estimated nucleated cell counts. The data were produced by immunoSEQ multiplex PCR, yet TCRdb's version contains in-frame clones alone and is incomplete. V and J calls and clone size come straight from that table; D and trimming were deduced from the DNA. The sample lists 55,000 to 85,000 clones; approximately 85% were seen once. J lost 6 bases, V lost 8 bases, and 7 bases had no gene match. CDR3 length equals 13 residues. The V gene's germline CDR1 is SGHTA and CDR2 FQGNSA. The chain combines TRBV7-2 with TRBJ2-3, with 8 bases matching TRBD1. The sequence derives from a human donor in a cohort sampled during active COVID-19. Sequencing was performed on peripheral blood. CDR3 sequence reads: CASQGARADTQYF. In nucleotides, the CDR3 is TGTGCCAGCCAGGGGGCCCGAGCTGATACGCAGTATTTT. The full variable domain, completed using reference TRBV7-2 and TRBJ2-3, is GAGVSQSPSNKVTEKGKDVELRCDPISGHTALYWYRQSLGQGLEFLIYFQGNSAPDKSGLPSDRFSAERTGGSVSTLTIQRTQQEDSAVYLCASQGARADTQYFGPGTRLTVL.